This T cell receptor beta chain stems from a study of blood T cell repertoires in COVID-19. Turning to the study itself: The samples span acute and convalescent COVID-19 from the United States, Italy and Spain. PBMCs, B-cell-depleted T cells, or T cells were the source of the cDNA or gDNA that made up the material.

Per the original data handling: It was from reference gene primer amplification that nucleated cell counts were estimated. Clones were read by immunoSEQ multiplex PCR, and TCRdb kept only the in-frame ones, dropping some. V and J calls and clone size are those listed in that table; D and trimming were worked out from the DNA. The table shows some 210,000 clones, with 84% occurring only once. This CDR3 is 15 amino acids long. The ends were cut back, 0 bases at V and 0 bases at J, with 6 bases in the middle. CDR1 MNHNY and CDR2 SVGAGI come from the germline V gene (reference sequence). The clonotype comes from a woman aged 45-60 years with active or convalescent COVID-19. The specimen sequenced was peripheral blood. V is TRBV6-6 and J is TRBJ1-5; D is undetermined. DNA of the CDR3: TGTGCCAGCAGTTACTCACTAGATAGCAATCAGCCCCAGCATTTT. Protein sequence: CASSYSLDSNQPQHF.